This T cell receptor (beta chain) was captured by sequencing in a study of response to subunit inactivated influenza vaccine. The germline V and J ends were trimmed by 4 bases and 2 bases, with 14 bases remaining between them. The CDR3 has 14 residues. Germline V lookup: CDR1 DFQATT, CDR2 SNEGSKA (reference sequence). TCRdb processed the RT-PCR reads anew with MiXCR; each CDR3 protein has one entry. The sample has around 520,000 distinct CDR3 sequences; roughly 12% are singletons. The origin of this receptor is a man aged 45-65 years who received an inactivated influenza vaccine. V usage is TRBV20-1 and J usage is TRBJ2-5; D gene ambiguous. The specimen was PBMCs from blood, collected on the day of vaccination. The CDR3 nucleotides read TGCAGTGCTACGTTCCGGTCGGATCAAGAGACCCAGTACTTC. It specifies CSATFRSDQETQYF.